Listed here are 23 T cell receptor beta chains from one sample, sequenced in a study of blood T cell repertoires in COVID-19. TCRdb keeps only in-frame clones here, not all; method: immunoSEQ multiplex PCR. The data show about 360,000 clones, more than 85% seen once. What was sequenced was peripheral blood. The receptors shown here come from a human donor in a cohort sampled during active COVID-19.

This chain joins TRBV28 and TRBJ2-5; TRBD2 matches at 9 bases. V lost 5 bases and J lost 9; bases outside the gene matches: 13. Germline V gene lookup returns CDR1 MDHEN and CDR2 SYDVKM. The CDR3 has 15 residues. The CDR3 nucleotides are TGTGCCAGCAGTAGCGTGGGACTAGCCACGGGGTCCCAGTACTTC. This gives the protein CASSSVGLATGSQYF. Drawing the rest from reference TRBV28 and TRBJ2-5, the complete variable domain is DVKVTQSSRYLVKRTGEKVFLECVQDMDHENMFWYRQDPGLGLRLIYFSYDVKMKEKGDIPEGYSVSREKKERFSLILESASTNQTSMYLCASSSVGLATGSQYFGPGTRLLVL.

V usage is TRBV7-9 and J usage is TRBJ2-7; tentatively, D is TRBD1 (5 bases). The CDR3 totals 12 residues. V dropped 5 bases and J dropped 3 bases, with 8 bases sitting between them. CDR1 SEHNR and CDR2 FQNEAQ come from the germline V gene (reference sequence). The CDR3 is CASSMQGYEQYF. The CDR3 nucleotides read TGTGCCAGCAGCATGCAGGGCTACGAGCAGTACTTC.

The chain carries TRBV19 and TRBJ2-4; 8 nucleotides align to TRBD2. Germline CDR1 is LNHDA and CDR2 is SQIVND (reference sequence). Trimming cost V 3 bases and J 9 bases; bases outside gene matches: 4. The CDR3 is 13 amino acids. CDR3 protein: CASSISAGVIQYF. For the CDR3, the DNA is TGTGCCAGTAGTATCTCAGCGGGAGTCATTCAGTACTTC.

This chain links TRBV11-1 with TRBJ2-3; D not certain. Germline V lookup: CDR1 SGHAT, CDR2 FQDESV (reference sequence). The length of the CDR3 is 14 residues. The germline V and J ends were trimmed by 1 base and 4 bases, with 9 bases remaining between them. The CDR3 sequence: CASSLGHRADTQYF. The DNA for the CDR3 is TGTGCCAGCAGCTTAGGCCACAGAGCAGATACGCAGTATTTT.

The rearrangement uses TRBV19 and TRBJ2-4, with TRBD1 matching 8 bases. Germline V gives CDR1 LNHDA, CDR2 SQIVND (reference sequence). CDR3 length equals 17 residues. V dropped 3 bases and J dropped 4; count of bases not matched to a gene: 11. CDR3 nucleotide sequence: TGTGCCAGTAGTATCGCCGGGCAGGGGGCGCCTAAAAACATTCAGTACTTC. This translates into CASSIAGQGAPKNIQYF. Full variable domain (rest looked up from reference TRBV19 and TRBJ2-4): DGGITQSPKYLFRKEGQNVTLSCEQNLNHDAMYWYRQDPGQGLRLIYYSQIVNDFQKGDIAEGYSVSREKKESFPLTVTSAQKNPTAFYLCASSIAGQGAPKNIQYFGAGTRLSVL.

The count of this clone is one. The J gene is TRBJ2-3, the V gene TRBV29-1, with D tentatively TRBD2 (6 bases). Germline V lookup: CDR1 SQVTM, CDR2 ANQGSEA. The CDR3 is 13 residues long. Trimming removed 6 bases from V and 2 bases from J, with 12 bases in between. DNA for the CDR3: TGCAGCGTAGGACTAAGAAACACAGATACGCAGTATTTT. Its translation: CSVGLRNTDTQYF.

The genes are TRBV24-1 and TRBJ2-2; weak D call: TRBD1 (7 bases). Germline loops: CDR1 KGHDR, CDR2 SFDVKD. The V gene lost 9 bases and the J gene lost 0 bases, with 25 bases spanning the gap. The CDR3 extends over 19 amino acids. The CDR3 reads CATGGRGIGRDSNTGELFF. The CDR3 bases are TGTGCCACCGGCGGCAGGGGGATTGGGCGGGACTCGAACACCGGGGAGCTGTTTTTT.

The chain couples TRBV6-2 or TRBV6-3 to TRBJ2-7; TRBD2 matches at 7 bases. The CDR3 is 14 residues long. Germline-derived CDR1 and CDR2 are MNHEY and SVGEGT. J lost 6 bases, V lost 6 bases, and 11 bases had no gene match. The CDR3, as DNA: TGTGCCAGCAGCCAAACAAGCGGGAATTCCGAGCAGTACTTC. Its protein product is CASSQTSGNSEQYF.

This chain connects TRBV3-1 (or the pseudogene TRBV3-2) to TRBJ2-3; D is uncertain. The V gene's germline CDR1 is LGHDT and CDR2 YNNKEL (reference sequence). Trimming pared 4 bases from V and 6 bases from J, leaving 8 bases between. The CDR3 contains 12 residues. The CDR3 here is CASSRSIDTQYF. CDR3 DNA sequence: TGTGCCAGCAGCCGTAGCATCGATACGCAGTATTTT.

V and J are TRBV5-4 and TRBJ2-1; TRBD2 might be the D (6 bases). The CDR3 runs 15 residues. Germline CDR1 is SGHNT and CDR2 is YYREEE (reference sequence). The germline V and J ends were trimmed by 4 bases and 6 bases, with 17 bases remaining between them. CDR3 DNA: TGTGCCAGCAGCCACCGGGACTTTCATCTCAATGAGCAGTTCTTC. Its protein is CASSHRDFHLNEQFF.

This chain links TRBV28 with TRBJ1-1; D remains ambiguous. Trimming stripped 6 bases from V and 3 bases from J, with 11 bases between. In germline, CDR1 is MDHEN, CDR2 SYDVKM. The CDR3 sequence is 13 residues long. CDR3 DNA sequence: TGTGCCAGCAGGAACTACTTGGACACTGAAGCTTTCTTT. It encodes CASRNYLDTEAFF.

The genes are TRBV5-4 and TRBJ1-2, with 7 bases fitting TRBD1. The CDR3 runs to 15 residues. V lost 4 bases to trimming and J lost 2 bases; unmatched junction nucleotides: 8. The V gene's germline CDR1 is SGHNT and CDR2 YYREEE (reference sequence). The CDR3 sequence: CASSLDRASNYGYTF. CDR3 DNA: TGTGCCAGCAGCCTCGACAGGGCGTCAAACTATGGCTACACCTTC. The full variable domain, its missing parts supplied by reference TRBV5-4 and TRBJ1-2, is ETGVTQSPTHLIKTRGQQVTLRCSSQSGHNTVSWYQQALGQGPQFIFQYYREEENGRGNFPPRFSGLQFPNYSSELNVNALELDDSALYLCASSLDRASNYGYTFGSGTRLTVV.

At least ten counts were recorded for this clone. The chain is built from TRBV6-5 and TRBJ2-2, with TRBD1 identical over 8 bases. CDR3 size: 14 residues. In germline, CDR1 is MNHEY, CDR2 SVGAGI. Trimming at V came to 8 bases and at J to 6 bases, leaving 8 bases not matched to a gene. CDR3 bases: TGTGCCAGCGGGACGACAGGGGAGGCCGGGGAGCTGTTTTTT. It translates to CASGTTGEAGELFF.

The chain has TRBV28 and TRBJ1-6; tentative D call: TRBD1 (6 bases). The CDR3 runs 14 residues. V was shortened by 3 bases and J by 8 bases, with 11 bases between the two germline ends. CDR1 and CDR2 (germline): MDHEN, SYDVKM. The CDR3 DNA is TGTGCCAGCAGTTTCGCAGGGGTTTATTCACCCCTCCACTTT. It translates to CASSFAGVYSPLHF.

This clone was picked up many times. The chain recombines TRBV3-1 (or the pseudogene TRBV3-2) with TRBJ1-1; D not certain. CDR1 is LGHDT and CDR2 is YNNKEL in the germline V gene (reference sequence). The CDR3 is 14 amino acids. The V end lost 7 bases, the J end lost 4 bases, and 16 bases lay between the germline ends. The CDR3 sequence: CASIMADGSTEAFF. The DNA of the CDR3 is TGTGCCAGCATTATGGCGGACGGGAGCACTGAAGCTTTCTTT.

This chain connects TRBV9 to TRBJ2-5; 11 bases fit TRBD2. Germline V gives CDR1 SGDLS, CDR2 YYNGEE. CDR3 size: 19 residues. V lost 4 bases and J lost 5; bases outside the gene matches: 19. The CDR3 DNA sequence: TGTGCCAGCAGCCGGGGCTCCCCGGGGCTAGCGGGGGGAATGGAGACCCAGTACTTC. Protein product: CASSRGSPGLAGGMETQYF.

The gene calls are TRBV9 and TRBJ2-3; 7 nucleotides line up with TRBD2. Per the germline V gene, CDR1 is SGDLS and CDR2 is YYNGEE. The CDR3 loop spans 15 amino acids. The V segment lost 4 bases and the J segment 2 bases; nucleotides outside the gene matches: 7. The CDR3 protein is CASSPLAGDTDTQYF. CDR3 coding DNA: TGTGCCAGCAGCCCCTTGGCGGGGGACACAGATACGCAGTATTTT.

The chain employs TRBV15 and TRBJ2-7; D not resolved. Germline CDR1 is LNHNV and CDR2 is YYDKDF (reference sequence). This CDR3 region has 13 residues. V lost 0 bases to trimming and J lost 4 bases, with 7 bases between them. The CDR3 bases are TGTGCCACCAGCAGAGATCCCGGGTACGAGCAGTACTTC. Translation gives CATSRDPGYEQYF.

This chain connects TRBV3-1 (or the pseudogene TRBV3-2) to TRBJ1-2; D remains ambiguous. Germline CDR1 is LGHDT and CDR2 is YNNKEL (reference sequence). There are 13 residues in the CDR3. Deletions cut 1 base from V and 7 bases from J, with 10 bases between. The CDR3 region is CASSQASVLGYTF. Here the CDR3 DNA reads TGTGCCAGCAGCCAAGCCAGTGTCCTTGGCTACACCTTC.

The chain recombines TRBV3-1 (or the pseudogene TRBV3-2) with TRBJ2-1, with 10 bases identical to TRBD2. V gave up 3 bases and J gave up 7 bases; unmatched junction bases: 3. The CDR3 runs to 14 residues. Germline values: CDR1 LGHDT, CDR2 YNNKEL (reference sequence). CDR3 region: CASSHGGLANEQFF. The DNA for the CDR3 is TGTGCCAGCAGCCACGGGGGACTAGCGAATGAGCAGTTCTTC.

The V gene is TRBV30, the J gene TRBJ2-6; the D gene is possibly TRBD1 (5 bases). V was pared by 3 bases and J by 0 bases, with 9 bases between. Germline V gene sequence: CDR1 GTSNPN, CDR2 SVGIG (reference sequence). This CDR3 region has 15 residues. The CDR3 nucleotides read TGTGCCTGGAGGTACAGGTACTCTGGGGCCAACGTCCTGACTTTC. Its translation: CAWRYRYSGANVLTF.

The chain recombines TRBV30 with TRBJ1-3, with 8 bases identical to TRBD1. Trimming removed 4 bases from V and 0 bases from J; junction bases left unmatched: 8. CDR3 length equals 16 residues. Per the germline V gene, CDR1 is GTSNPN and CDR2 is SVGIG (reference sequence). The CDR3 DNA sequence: TGTGCCTGGACCTACAGGGGGGGACTCTCTGGAAACACCATATATTTT. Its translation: CAWTYRGGLSGNTIYF. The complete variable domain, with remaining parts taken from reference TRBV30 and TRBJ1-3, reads SQTIHQWPATLVQPVGSPLSLECTVEGTSNPNLYWYRQAAGRGLQLLFYSVGIGQISSEVPQNLSASRPQDRQFILSSKKLLLSDSGFYLCAWTYRGGLSGNTIYFGEGSWLTVV.

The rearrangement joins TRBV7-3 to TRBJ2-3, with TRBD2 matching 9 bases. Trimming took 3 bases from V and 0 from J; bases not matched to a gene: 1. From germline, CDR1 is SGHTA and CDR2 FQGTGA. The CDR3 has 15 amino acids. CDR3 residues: CASSLTSGSTDTQYF. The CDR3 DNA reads TGTGCCAGCAGCTTGACTAGCGGAAGCACAGATACGCAGTATTTT.